The text below deals with one T cell receptor beta chain. A second 7 to 11 cycle PCR used barcoded and J-beta primers. TCRdb re-called the 5' RACE reads through MiXCR, storing one row per CDR3 protein. The sample contains about 1.8 million distinct CDR3 sequences, roughly 50% of which appear only once. This record comes from a study of blood T cells in healthy people across ages. The germline V gene encodes CDR1 DFQATT and CDR2 SNEGSKA (reference sequence). J lost 1 base, V lost 3 bases, and 7 bases had no gene match. The CDR3 has 15 amino acids. The sample consisted of blood. V is TRBV20-1 and J is TRBJ1-2; TRBD1 agrees at 8 bases. This TCR was sampled from a woman in her thirties or forties in good health. CDR3 protein: CSARVDRANNYGYTF. DNA of the CDR3: TGCAGTGCTAGGGTGGACAGGGCGAATAACTATGGCTACACCTTC.